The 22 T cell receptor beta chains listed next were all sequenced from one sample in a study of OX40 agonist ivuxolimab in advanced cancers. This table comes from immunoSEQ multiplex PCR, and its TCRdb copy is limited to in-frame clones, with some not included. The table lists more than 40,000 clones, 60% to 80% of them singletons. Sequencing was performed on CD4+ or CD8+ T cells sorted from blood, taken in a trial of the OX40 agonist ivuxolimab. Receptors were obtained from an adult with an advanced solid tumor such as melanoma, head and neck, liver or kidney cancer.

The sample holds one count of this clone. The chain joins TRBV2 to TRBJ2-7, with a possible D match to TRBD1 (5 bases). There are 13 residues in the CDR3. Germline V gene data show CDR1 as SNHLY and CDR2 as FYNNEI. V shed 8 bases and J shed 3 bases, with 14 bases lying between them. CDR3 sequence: CASAGAGIYEQYF. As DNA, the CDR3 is TGTGCCAGCGCTGGGGCAGGGATCTACGAGCAGTACTTC.

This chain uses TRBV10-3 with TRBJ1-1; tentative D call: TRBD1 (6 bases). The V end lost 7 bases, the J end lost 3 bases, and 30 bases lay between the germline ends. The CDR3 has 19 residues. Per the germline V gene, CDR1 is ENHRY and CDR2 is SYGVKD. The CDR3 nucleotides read TGTGCCATCACACTACTGAAGGGACACCTACGACATGGGGACACTGAAGCTTTCTTT. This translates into CAITLLKGHLRHGDTEAFF.

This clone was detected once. For the CDR3, the DNA is TGTGCCAGTAGTATTGGGCGAGGGGTGAGGCAGCCCCAGCATTTT. Translation gives CASSIGRGVRQPQHF. The chain is built from TRBV19 and TRBJ1-5; possible D gene TRBD1, 5 bases. CDR1 and CDR2 from the germline V gene are LNHDA and SQIVND (reference sequence). This CDR3 has 15 residues. Between the trimmed V and J ends, which lost 3 bases and 7 bases, there was a span of 16 bases.

The CDR3: CASSPPGWAPDTEAFF. The DNA of the CDR3 is TGTGCCAGCTCACCACCGGGGTGGGCGCCAGACACTGAAGCTTTCTTT. The chain couples TRBV18 to TRBJ1-1; D is undetermined. The ends were cut back, 0 bases at V and 3 bases at J, with 14 bases in the middle. Per the germline V gene, CDR1 is KGHSH and CDR2 is LQKENI. This CDR3 has 16 residues. The entire variable domain, with the rest obtained from reference TRBV18 and TRBJ1-1, is as follows: NAGVMQNPRHLVRRRGQEARLRCSPMKGHSHVYWYRQLPEEGLKFMVYLQKENIIDESGMPKERFSAEFPKEGPSILRIQQVVRGDSAAYFCASSPPGWAPDTEAFFGQGTRLTVV.

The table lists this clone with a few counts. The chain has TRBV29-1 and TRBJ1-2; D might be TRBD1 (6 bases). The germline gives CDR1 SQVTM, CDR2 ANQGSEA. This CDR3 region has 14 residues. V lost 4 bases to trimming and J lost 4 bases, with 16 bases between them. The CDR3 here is CSVVVQGRSYGYTF. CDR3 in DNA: TGCAGCGTTGTTGTCCAGGGGAGATCCTATGGCTACACCTTC. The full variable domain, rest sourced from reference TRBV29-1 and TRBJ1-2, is SAVISQKPSRDICQRGTSLTIQCQVDSQVTMMFWYRQQPGQSLTLIATANQGSEATYESGFVIDKFPISRPNLTFSTLTVSNMSPEDSSIYLCSVVVQGRSYGYTFGSGTRLTVV.

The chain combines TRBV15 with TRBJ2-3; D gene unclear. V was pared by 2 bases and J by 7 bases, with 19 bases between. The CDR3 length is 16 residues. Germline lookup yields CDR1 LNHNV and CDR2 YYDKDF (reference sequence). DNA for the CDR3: TGTGCCACCAGCAGACCGGCTGGCTTGAGTCGGAATACGCAGTATTTT. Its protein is CATSRPAGLSRNTQYF.

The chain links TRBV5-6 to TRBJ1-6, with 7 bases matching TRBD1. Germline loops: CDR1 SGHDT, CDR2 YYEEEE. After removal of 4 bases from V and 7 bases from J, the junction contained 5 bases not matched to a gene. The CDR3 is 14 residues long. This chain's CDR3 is CASSPGQRNSPLHF. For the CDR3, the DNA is TGTGCCAGCAGCCCGGGACAGCGGAATTCACCCCTCCACTTT.

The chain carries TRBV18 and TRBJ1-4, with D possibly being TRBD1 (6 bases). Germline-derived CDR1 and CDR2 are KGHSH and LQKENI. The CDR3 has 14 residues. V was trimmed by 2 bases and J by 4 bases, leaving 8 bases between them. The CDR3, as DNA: TGTGCCAGCTCACCAGGGACACGTAATGAAAAACTGTTTTTT. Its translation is CASSPGTRNEKLFF.

CDR3: CASTGLAGNNEQFF. CDR3 nucleotide sequence: TGTGCCAGTACGGGACTAGCCGGAAACAATGAGCAGTTCTTC. V gene TRBV19 combines with J gene TRBJ2-1; 9 bases map to TRBD2. Germline trimming cut 7 bases from V and 5 bases from J; bases unmatched to any gene: 6. Germline V gene sequence: CDR1 LNHDA, CDR2 SQIVND (reference sequence). The CDR3 extends over 14 amino acids.

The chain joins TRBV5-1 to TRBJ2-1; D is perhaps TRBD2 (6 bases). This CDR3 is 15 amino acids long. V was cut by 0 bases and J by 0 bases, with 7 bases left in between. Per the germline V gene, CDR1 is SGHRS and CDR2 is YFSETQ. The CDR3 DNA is TGCGCCAGCAGCTTGGGACTAGACTCCTACAATGAGCAGTTCTTC. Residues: CASSLGLDSYNEQFF.

This chain's CDR3 is CASSSGQNYGYTF. CDR3 DNA: TGTGCCAGCAGTTCGGGACAGAACTATGGCTACACCTTC. This chain links TRBV28 with TRBJ1-2, with 7 bases matching TRBD1. Germline lookup yields CDR1 MDHEN and CDR2 SYDVKM. CDR3 length: 13 amino acids. V lost 4 bases to trimming and J lost 2 bases; unmatched junction nucleotides: 1.

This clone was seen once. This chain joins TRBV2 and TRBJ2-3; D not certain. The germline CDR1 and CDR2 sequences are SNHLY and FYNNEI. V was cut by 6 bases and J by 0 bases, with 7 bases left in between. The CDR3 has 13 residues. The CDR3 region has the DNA TGTGCCAGCAGGGCCTTGAGCACAGATACGCAGTATTTT. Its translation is CASRALSTDTQYF.

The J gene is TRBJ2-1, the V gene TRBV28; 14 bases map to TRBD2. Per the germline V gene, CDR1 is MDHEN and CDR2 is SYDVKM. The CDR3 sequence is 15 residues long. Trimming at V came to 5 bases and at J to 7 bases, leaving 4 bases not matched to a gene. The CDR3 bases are TGTGCCAGCAGTGCGACTAGCGGGAGGGCAAATGAGCAGTTCTTC. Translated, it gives CASSATSGRANEQFF. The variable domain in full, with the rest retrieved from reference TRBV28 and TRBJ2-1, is DVKVTQSSRYLVKRTGEKVFLECVQDMDHENMFWYRQDPGLGLRLIYFSYDVKMKEKGDIPEGYSVSREKKERFSLILESASTNQTSMYLCASSATSGRANEQFFGPGTRLTVL.

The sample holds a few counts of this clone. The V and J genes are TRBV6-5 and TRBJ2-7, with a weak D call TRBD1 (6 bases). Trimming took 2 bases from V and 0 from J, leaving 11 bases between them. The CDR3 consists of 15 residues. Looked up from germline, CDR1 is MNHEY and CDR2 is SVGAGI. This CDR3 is CASSYMGHPSYEQYF. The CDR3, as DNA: TGTGCCAGCAGTTACATGGGACACCCCTCCTACGAGCAGTACTTC.

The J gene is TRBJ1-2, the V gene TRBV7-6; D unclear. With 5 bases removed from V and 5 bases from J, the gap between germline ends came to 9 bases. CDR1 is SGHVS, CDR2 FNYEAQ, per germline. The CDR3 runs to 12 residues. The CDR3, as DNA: TGTGCCAGCAGCGGTGACTCGTATGGCTACACCTTC. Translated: CASSGDSYGYTF.

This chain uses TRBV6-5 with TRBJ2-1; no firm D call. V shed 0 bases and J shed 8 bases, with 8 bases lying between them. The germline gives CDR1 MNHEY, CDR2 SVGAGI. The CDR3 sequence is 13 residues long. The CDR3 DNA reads TGTGCCAGCAGTTACTCTTCGGCATATGAGCAGTTCTTC. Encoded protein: CASSYSSAYEQFF.

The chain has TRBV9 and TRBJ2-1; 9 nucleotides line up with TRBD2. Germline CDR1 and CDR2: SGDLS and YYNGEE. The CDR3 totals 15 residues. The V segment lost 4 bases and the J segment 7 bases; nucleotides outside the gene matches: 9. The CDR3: CASSPGGTSGNEQFF. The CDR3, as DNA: TGTGCCAGCAGCCCAGGAGGTACTAGCGGGAATGAGCAGTTCTTC.

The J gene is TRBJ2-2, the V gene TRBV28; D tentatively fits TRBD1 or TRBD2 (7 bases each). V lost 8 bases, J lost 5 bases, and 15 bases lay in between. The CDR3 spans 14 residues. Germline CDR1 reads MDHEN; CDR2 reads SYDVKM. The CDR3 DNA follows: TGTGCCAGCCGACGACAGGGAGGGACCGGGGAGCTGTTTTTT. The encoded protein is CASRRQGGTGELFF.

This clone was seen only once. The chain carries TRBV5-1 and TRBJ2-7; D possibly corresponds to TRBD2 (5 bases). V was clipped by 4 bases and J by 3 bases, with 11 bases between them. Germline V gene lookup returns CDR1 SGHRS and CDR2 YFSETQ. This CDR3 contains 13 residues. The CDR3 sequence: CASSGRAYYEQYF. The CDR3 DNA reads TGCGCCAGCAGCGGGCGGGCCTACTACGAGCAGTACTTC.

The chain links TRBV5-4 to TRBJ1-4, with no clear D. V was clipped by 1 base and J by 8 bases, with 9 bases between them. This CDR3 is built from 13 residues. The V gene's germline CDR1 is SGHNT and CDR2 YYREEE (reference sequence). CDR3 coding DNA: TGTGCCAGCAGCTTGAGGAATGGAGAAAAACTGTTTTTT. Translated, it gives CASSLRNGEKLFF.

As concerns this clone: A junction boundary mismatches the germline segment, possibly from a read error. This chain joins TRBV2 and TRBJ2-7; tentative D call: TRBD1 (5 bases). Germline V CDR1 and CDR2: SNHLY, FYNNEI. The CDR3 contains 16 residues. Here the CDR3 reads CTSSEEAGYQAYEQYF. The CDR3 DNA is TGTACCAGCAGTGAAGAAGCAGGGTATCAGGCCTACGAGCAGTACTTC.

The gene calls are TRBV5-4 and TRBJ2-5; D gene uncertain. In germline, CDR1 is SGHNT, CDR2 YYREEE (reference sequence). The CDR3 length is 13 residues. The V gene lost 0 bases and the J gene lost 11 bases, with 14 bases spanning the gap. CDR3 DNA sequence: TGTGCCAGCAGCTTGGGTTTGATCCAGGAGCAGTACTTC. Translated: CASSLGLIQEQYF.